Sequencing of this T cell receptor beta chain was carried out in a study of cytomegalovirus exposure and HLA in healthy donors. Overall study results and limits: The study designated over 150 TCR beta chains cytomegalovirus-associated. Several of the most significant clusters appeared, in a later analysis, to be linked to common viral pathogens. Later work found that TCR association rates differed between HLA loci; DRB1 had the most and HLA-C the fewest. Later work showed greater clonal expansion in HLA-associated TCR beta chains than in equally common others.

Comment on this clone: Its antigen is not identified.

Germline V CDR1 and CDR2: MDHEN, SYDVKM. The CDR3 spans 15 residues. V lost 5 bases and J 2 bases, leaving 15 bases between the germline ends. Researchers ran the PCR with 60 Vbeta and 13 Jbeta primers. TCRdb's copy holds only in-frame clones and misses some; the assay was immunoSEQ multiplex PCR. The data hold about 120,000 clones, with 60% to 85% observed a single time. The specimen sequenced was PBMCs. This clonotype was obtained from a woman aged 25 to 39 in good health and CMV-seronegative. The chain employs TRBV28 and TRBJ2-5; D is perhaps TRBD1 (6 bases). This CDR3 reads CASSVLRDIQETQYF. In nucleotides, the CDR3 is TGTGCCAGCAGTGTCCTAAGGGACATACAAGAGACCCAGTACTTC. The full variable domain, its missing parts supplied by reference TRBV28 and TRBJ2-5, is DVKVTQSSRYLVKRTGEKVFLECVQDMDHENMFWYRQDPGLGLRLIYFSYDVKMKEKGDIPEGYSVSREKKERFSLILESASTNQTSMYLCASSVLRDIQETQYFGPGTRLLVL.